This entry is about one T cell receptor (beta chain). Time point of the sample: patch test 1, 2 weeks after DPC sensitization. The treatment denotes: therapeutic diphenylcyclopropenone sensitization with weekly scalp DPC. These data come from a study of human T cells and chemical hapten exposure. Study as a whole: In the roughly 24-week study, patients were dosed weekly with diphenylcyclopropenone on the scalp throughout.

As processed by the authors: Samples contained a median of around 89,000 TCRs, with a range of 23,224 to 690,600. TCRdb re-analysed the RACE reads in MiXCR, keeping a single row per CDR3 protein. The V and J calls come from TCRdb's annotation, not from the publication. The sample holds roughly 98,000 distinct CDR3 sequences, under 15% seen once. V lost 3 bases to trimming and J lost 7 bases, with 10 bases between them. The CDR3 consists of 13 residues. Specimen: whole blood, collected in connection with sensitization to the hapten diphenylcyclopropenone (DPC). The rearrangement joins TRBV12-3 or TRBV12-4 to TRBJ2-1, with a tentative D call TRBD1 (7 bases). The sequence was collected from a woman in her thirties or forties with alopecia areata. Some clones in this sample may be carry-over from other donors' samples. The CDR3 is CASSLSGGNEQFF. CDR3 bases: TGTGCCAGCAGTTTGTCAGGGGGGAATGAGCAGTTCTTC.